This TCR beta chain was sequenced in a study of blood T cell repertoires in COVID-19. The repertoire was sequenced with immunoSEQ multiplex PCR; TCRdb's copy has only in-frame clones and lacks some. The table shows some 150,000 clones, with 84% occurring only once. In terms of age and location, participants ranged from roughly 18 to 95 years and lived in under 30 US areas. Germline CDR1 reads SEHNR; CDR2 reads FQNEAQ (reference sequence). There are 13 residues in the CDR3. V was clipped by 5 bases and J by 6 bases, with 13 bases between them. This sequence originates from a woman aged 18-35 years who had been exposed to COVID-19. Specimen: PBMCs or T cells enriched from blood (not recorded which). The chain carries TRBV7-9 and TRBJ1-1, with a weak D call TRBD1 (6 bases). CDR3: CASSPPGTSEAFF. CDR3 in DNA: TGTGCCAGCAGCCCCCCCGGGACATCTGAAGCTTTCTTT.